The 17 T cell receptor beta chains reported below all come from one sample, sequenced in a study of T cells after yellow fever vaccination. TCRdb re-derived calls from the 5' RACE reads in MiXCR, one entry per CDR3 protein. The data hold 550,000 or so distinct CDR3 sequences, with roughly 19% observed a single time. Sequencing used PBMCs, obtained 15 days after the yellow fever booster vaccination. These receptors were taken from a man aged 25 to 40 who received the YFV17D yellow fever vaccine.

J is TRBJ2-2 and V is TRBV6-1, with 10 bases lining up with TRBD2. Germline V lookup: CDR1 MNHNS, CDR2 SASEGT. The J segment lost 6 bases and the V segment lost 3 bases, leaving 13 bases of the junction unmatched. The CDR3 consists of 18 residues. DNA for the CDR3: TGTGCCAGCAGTGAGATAGTGGTAGCGGGAGGCCCCCCCGGGGAGCTGTTTTTT. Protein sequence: CASSEIVVAGGPPGELFF.

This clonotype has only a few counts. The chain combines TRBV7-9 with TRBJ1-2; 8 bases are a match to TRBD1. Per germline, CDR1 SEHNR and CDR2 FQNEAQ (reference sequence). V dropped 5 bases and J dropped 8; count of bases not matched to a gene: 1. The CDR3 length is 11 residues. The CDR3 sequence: CASSRTGGYTF. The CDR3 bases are TGTGCCAGCAGCAGGACAGGGGGCTACACCTTC. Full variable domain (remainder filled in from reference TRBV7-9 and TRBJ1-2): DTGVSQNPRHKITKRGQNVTFRCDPISEHNRLYWYRQTLGQGPEFLTYFQNEAQLEKSRLLSDRFSAERPKGSFSTLEIQRTEQGDSAMYLCASSRTGGYTFGSGTRLTVV.

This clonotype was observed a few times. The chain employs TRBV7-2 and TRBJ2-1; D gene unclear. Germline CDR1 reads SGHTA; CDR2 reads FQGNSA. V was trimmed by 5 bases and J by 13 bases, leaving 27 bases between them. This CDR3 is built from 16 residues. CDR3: CASSQSGPANPSSQFF. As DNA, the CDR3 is TGTGCCAGCAGCCAAAGTGGACCCGCAAATCCCTCTAGTCAGTTCTTC. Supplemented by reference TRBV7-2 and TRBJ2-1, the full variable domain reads GAGVSQSPSNKVTEKGKDVELRCDPISGHTALYWYRQSLGQGLEFLIYFQGNSAPDKSGLPSDRFSAERTGGSVSTLTIQRTQQEDSAVYLCASSQSGPANPSSQFFGPGTRLTVL.

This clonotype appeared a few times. This chain's CDR3 is CASSSRGDTEAFF. The CDR3 DNA follows: TGTGCCAGCAGCAGCAGGGGGGACACTGAAGCTTTCTTT. The V call is TRBV7-9, the J call TRBJ1-1; the match to TRBD1 covers 7 bases. V shed 5 bases, J shed 3 bases, and the junction held 3 bases outside the gene matches. The length of the CDR3 is 13 residues. Germline V gives CDR1 SEHNR, CDR2 FQNEAQ (reference sequence). Looking up the rest from reference TRBV7-9 and TRBJ1-1 gives the full variable domain: DTGVSQNPRHKITKRGQNVTFRCDPISEHNRLYWYRQTLGQGPEFLTYFQNEAQLEKSRLLSDRFSAERPKGSFSTLEIQRTEQGDSAMYLCASSSRGDTEAFFGQGTRLTVV.

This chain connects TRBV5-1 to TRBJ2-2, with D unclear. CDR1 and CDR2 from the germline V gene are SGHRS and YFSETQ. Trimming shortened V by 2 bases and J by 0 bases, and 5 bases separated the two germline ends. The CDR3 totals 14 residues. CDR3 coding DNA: TGCGCCAGCAGCTTCCTTACGAACACCGGGGAGCTGTTTTTT. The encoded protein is CASSFLTNTGELFF.

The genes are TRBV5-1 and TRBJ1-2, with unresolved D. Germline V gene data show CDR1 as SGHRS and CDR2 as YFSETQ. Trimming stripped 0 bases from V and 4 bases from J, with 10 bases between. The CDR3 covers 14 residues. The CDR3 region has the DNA TGCGCCAGCAGCTTGGAGGCGGAAAGCTATGGCTACACCTTC. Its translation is CASSLEAESYGYTF.

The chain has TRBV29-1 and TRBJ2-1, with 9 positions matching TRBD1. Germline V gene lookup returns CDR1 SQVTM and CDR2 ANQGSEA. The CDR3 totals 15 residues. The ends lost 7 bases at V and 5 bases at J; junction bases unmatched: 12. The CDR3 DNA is TGCAGCGCCACGGACCGGACAGGGGTCAACAATGAGCAGTTCTTC. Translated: CSATDRTGVNNEQFF.

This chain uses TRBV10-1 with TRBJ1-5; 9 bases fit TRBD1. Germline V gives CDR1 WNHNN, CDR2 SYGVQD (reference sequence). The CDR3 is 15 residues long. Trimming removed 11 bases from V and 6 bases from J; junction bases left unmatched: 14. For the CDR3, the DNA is TGCGCCGACACCGAAACGGACAGGGGAGGTCAGCCCCAGCATTTT. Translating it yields CADTETDRGGQPQHF.

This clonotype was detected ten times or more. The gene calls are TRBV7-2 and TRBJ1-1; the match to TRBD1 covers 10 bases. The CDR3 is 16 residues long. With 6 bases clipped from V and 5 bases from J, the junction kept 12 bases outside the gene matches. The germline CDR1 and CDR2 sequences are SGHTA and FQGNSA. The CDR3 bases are TGTGCCAGCAGTCTTAGTATGGGACAGGGGAGGACTGAAGCTTTCTTT. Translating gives CASSLSMGQGRTEAFF.

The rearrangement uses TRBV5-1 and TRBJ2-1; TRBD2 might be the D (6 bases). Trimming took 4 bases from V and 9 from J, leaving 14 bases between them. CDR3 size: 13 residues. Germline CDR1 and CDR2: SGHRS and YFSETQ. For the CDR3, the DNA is TGCGCCAGCAGCGGCAGACTAGGTATTGAGCAGTTCTTC. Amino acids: CASSGRLGIEQFF.

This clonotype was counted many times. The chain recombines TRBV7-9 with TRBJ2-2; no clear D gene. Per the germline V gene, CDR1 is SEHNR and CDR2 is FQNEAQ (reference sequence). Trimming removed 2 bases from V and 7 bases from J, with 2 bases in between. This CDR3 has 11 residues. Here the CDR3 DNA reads TGTGCCAGCAGCTTACTCGGGGAGCTGTTTTTT. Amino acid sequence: CASSLLGELFF.

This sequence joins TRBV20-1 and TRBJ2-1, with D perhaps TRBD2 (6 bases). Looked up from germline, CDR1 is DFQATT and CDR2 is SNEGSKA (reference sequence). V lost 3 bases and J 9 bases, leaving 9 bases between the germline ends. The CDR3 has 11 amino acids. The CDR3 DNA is TGCAGTGCTAGCGGGAGTCTTGAGCAGTTCTTC. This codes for CSASGSLEQFF.

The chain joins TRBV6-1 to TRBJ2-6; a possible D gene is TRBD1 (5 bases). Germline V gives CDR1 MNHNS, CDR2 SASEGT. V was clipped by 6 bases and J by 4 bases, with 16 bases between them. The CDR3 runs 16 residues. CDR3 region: CASRHLGESGANVLTF. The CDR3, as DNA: TGTGCCAGCAGACACCTAGGGGAATCAGGGGCCAACGTCCTGACTTTC.

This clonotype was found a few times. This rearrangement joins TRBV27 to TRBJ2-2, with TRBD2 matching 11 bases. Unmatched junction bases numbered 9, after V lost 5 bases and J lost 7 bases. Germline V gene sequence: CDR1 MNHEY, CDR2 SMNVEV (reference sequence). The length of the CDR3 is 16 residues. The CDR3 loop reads CASSPNVAGGDGELFF. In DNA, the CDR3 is TGTGCCAGCAGTCCGAATGTAGCGGGAGGGGACGGGGAGCTGTTTTTT.

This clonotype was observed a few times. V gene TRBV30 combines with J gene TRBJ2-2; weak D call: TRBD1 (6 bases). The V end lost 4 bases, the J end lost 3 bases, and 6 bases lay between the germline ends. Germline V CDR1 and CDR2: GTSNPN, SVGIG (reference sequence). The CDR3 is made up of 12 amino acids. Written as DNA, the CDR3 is TGTGCCTGGAACAGGGACACCGGGGAGCTGTTTTTT. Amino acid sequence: CAWNRDTGELFF.

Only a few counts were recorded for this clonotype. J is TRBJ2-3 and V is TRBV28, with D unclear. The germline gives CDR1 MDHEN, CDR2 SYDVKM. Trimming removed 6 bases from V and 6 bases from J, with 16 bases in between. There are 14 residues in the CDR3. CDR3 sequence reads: CASRPILASDTQYF. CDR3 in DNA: TGTGCCAGCAGACCGATACTGGCTTCGGATACGCAGTATTTT.

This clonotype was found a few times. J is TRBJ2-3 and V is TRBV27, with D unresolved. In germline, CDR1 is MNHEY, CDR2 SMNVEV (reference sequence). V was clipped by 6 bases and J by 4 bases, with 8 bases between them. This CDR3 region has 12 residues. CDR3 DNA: TGTGCCAGCAGCCTTCCCTCAGATACGCAGTATTTT. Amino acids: CASSLPSDTQYF.